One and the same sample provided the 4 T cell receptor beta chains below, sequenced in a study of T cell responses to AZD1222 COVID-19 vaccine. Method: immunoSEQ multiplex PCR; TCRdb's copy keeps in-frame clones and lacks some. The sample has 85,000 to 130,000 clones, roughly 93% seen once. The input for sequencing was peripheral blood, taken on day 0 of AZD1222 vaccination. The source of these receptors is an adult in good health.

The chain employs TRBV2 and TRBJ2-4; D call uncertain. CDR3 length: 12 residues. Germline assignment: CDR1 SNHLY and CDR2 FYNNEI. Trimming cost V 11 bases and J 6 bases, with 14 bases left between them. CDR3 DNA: TGTGCCTCCGAGGCGGTGAGAAACATTCAGTACTTC. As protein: CASEAVRNIQYF.

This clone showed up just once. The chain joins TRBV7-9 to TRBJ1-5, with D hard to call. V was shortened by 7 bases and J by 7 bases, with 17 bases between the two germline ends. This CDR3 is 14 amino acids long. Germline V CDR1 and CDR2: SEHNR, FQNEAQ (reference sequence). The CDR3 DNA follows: TGTGCCAGCACGGCGCCCGGGGTGGGGCAGCCCCAGCATTTT. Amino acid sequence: CASTAPGVGQPQHF.

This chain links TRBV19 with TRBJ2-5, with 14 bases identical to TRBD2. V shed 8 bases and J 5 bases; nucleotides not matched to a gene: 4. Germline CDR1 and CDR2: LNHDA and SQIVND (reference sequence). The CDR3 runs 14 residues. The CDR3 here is CASGTSGSRETQYF. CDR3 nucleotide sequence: TGTGCCAGTGGGACTAGCGGGAGTCGGGAGACCCAGTACTTC.

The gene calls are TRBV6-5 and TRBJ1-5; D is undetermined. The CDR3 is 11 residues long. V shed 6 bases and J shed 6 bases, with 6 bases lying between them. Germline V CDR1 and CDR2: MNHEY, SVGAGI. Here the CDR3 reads CASRVGQPQHF. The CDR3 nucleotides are TGTGCCAGCAGGGTGGGTCAGCCCCAGCATTTT.